This T cell receptor (beta chain) was found in a study of T cells in lung cancer brain metastases. General study results and limits: Most clones were lesion-specific, with limited overlap between paired lesions (mean Morisita index roughly 0.2).

Germline loops: CDR1 SGHVS, CDR2 FNYEAQ. The CDR3 consists of 18 residues. Trimming stripped 4 bases from V and 8 bases from J, with 24 bases between. Clones were read by immunoSEQ multiplex PCR, and TCRdb kept only the in-frame ones, dropping some. The table shows about 7,000 clones, with 86% occurring only once. On this clone itself: What it binds is unknown.

Patients had resection for synchronous oligometastatic disease or delayed recurrence of a solitary brain metastasis. No patient had a history of multiple malignancies, as such patients were excluded. The chain has TRBV7-6 and TRBJ1-6; possibly TRBD1 for D (5 bases). This TCR was sampled from a man aged 45-60 years with non-small cell lung cancer. Source material: tumor tissue from the primary lung tumor. The CDR3 region is CASSSSGLGGTYDSPLHF. The CDR3 DNA sequence: TGTGCCAGCAGCTCCTCGGGACTTGGGGGGACGTACGATTCACCCCTCCACTTT.